This TCR beta chain was sequenced for a study of T-cell reconstitution after alpha-beta-depleted transplantation in children. Germline assignment: CDR1 SGHVS and CDR2 FNYEAQ. Trimming took 5 bases from V and 6 from J, leaving 12 bases between them. CDR3 length: 13 residues. Researchers prepared the TCRbeta library using unique molecular identifiers, the study reports. TCRdb reprocessed the PCR reads with MiXCR, giving one entry per CDR3 protein. The table records fewer than 1 million distinct CDR3 sequences, about 16% of them present only once. V is TRBV7-6 and J is TRBJ2-3, with D perhaps being TRBD1 or TRBD2 (7 bases each). The sequencing used PBMCs, mostly from graft donor cells, collected 360 days after TCRalphabeta/CD19-depleted stem cell transplant. This clonotype originated in a male patient aged 10 to 17 who had a stem cell transplant for acute lymphoblastic leukemia, so the T cells may come from the graft donor. CDR3 in amino acids: CASSPRGGDTQYF. DNA for the CDR3: TGTGCCAGCAGCCCCAGGGGGGGCGATACGCAGTATTTT.